The text below deals with one T cell receptor beta chain. What it binds is unknown. The record originates from a study of a mutant IDH1 vaccine in newly diagnosed glioma. Time point here: week 35, safety follow-up. It was 300 ug of mutant IDH1 20-mer peptide that made up each vaccine dose, given with topical imiquimod. Data came from immunoSEQ multiplex PCR; TCRdb stores just in-frame clones and leaves some out. Of approximately 50,000 clones listed, roughly nine tenths are singletons. The starting material was PBMCs, obtained from a glioma patient whose treatment included an IDH1 peptide vaccine. The source of this sequence is a man aged 35 to 55 with glioma.

The CDR3 reads CASSQLAGTSANRGYF. The CDR3 nucleotides are TGCGCCAGCAGCCAGCTTGCCGGGACTAGCGCCAATCGGGGGTATTTT. The rearrangement links TRBV4-1 to TRBJ2-3; 10 positions match TRBD2. The CDR3 contains 16 residues. Germline CDR1 reads MGHRA; CDR2 reads YSYEKL. The V segment lost 3 bases and the J segment 14 bases; nucleotides outside the gene matches: 17.